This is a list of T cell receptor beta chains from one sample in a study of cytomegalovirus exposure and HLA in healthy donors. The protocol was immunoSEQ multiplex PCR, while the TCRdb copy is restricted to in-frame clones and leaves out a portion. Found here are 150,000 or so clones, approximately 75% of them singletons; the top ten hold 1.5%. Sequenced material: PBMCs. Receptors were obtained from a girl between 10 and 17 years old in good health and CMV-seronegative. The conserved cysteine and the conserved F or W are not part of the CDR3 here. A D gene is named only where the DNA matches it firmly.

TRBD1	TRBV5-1	ASTRQGDTEAF
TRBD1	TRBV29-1	SVAPGQGFGNTIY
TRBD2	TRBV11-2	ASSTRTSGDEQF
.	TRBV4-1	ASSQISVSRGTEAF
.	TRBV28	ASMGGGYDGYT
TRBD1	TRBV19	ASSIRGQGGTEAF
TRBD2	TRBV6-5	ASSQPSGGNEQF
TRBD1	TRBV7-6	ASSPPTGRNTGELF
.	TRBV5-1	ASSGGTSTDTQY
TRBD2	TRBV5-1	ASSLGLAEDTDTQY
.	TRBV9	ASSPRSPDTYGYT
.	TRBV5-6	ASSLASSGGYTNEKLF
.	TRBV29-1	SADLGLISEAF
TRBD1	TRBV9	ASSADRGLGNTIY
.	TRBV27	ASSPGINTEAF
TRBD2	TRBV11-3	ASSLGLAGGSEQY
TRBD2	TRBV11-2	ASSLDRTSGGAGELF
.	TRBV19	ASSIDEPGNNQPQH
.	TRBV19	ASSIDRGRNQPQH
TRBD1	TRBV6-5	ATISPGGVGYT
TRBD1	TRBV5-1	ASSSQGHVDYGYT
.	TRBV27	ASSFRGIAGNTIY
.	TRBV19	ASSIGPTEQY
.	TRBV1	TSSQDQGSSQSYGYT
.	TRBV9	ASSVRVDYGYT
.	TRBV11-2	ASSLNSNTEAF
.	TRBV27	ASSLTGLLGNVLT